These 18 T cell receptor beta chains came from one sample sequenced in a study of shared clonotypes between healthy human individuals. Profiled with immunoSEQ multiplex PCR; TCRdb holds only in-frame clones, not every one. The profile shows approximately 2,300,000 clones, roughly 90% of them singletons. Sequencing used naive CD4+ T cells from PBMCs. Subset indicated: CD45RA+ positively selected. These receptors were taken from a young man in good health. Some clones in this sample may be carry-over from other donors' samples.

The CDR3 DNA reads TGTGCCAGCAGCGGAAGACGGTCCCTAGAAGCTTTCTTT. It translates to CASSGRRSLEAFF. This sequence joins TRBV7-2 and TRBJ1-1; no definite D call. Germline V gene lookup returns CDR1 SGHTA and CDR2 FQGNSA. The CDR3 length is 13 residues. Trimming took off 5 bases at V and 8 bases at J, with 15 bases between the two ends.

About this clone itself: Additional DNA sequences in this sample encode the identical CDR3. This rearrangement joins TRBV5-1 to TRBJ2-1, with 10 bases matching TRBD2. This CDR3 is built from 15 residues. From germline, CDR1 is SGHRS and CDR2 YFSETQ. J lost 7 bases, V lost 0 bases, and 4 bases had no gene match. The CDR3 spells CASSLGLAGNNEQFF. CDR3 bases: TGCGCCAGCAGCTTGGGACTAGCGGGCAATAATGAGCAGTTCTTC.

This chain links TRBV5-4 with TRBJ2-7, with a possible D match to TRBD1 (7 bases). V was cut by 1 base and J by 3 bases, with 17 bases left in between. CDR1 and CDR2 from the germline V gene are SGHNT and YYREEE (reference sequence). The CDR3 has 16 amino acids. The CDR3 nucleotides are TGTGCCAGCAGCTTGAGGCGCGGGACAGAATTCTACGAGCAGTACTTC. It is translated as CASSLRRGTEFYEQYF.

The chain carries TRBV28 and TRBJ2-1, with 8 bases lining up with TRBD2. The length of the CDR3 is 17 residues. With 6 bases clipped from V and 1 base from J, the junction kept 11 bases outside the gene matches. Germline V gives CDR1 MDHEN, CDR2 SYDVKM. CDR3 sequence: CASSVVAGMQSYNEQFF. In nucleotides, the CDR3 is TGTGCCAGCAGCGTCGTAGCGGGAATGCAATCCTACAATGAGCAGTTCTTC.

This chain uses TRBV19 with TRBJ2-7, with TRBD1 identical over 9 bases. V lost 3 bases, J lost 5 bases, and 8 bases stayed unmatched. The CDR3 spans 15 residues. The germline V gene has CDR1 LNHDA and CDR2 SQIVND (reference sequence). Here the CDR3 DNA reads TGTGCCAGTAGTATCCCGGGGACAGGGTCGAACGAGCAGTACTTC. It translates to CASSIPGTGSNEQYF. Together with reference TRBV19 and TRBJ2-7, the CDR3 gives the full variable domain: DGGITQSPKYLFRKEGQNVTLSCEQNLNHDAMYWYRQDPGQGLRLIYYSQIVNDFQKGDIAEGYSVSREKKESFPLTVTSAQKNPTAFYLCASSIPGTGSNEQYFGPGTRLTVT.

This clone came up once. The chain is built from TRBV7-2 and TRBJ1-2, with unresolved D. The CDR3 covers 14 residues. Between the trimmed V and J ends, which lost 3 bases and 4 bases, there was a span of 12 bases. Germline V gene data show CDR1 as SGHTA and CDR2 as FQGNSA. The CDR3 spells CASSFSNRLYGYTF. CDR3 DNA: TGTGCCAGCAGCTTTTCGAACCGCCTCTATGGCTACACCTTC.

The V gene is TRBV6-5, the J gene TRBJ2-7; TRBD2 matches 9 bases. Germline V gives CDR1 MNHEY, CDR2 SVGAGI. The CDR3 is 14 amino acids. The V gene end was trimmed by 3 bases and the J gene end by 2 bases; junction bases not matched to a gene: 2. This CDR3 is CASSYAGGAYEQYF. The CDR3 nucleotides are TGTGCCAGCAGTTATGCGGGAGGGGCCTACGAGCAGTACTTC.

The J gene is TRBJ2-1, the V gene TRBV28; 7 nucleotides agree with TRBD2. CDR3 size: 16 residues. Germline lookup yields CDR1 MDHEN and CDR2 SYDVKM. V lost 5 bases to trimming and J lost 2 bases; unmatched junction nucleotides: 9. CDR3 bases: TGTGCCAGCAGTCCCCAAGGGGCGGGAGCCTACAATGAGCAGTTCTTC. It codes for CASSPQGAGAYNEQFF.

The chain links TRBV12-2 to TRBJ2-5; the table's D call TRBD2 went unverified against the DNA. TRBV12-2 is noted as a pseudogene. The CDR3 is 20 amino acids. The CDR3 nucleotides read TGTGCAAGTCGCTTAGCGTGCGGGCGGGAGTTTGTGGCGGCGGGAGAGACCCAGTACTTC. Encoded protein: CASRLACGREFVAAGETQYF.

V usage is TRBV27 and J usage is TRBJ1-2; possible D gene TRBD1, 6 bases. Germline V lookup: CDR1 MNHEY, CDR2 SMNVEV (reference sequence). Trimming took off 3 bases at V and 0 bases at J, with 14 bases between the two ends. CDR3 length: 16 residues. Written as DNA, the CDR3 is TGTGCCAGCAGTTTGTGGCGGGACAAGACTAACTATGGCTACACCTTC. Translation gives CASSLWRDKTNYGYTF.

In DNA form, the CDR3 reads TGTGCCAGCAGAAGAGCGGCTAACACCGGGGAGCTGTTTTTT. Translating gives CASRRAANTGELFF. This chain uses TRBV7-2 with TRBJ2-2; possible D gene TRBD2, 5 bases. The CDR3 contains 14 residues. Trimming shortened V by 6 bases and J by 2 bases, and 10 bases separated the two germline ends. Germline CDR1 reads SGHTA; CDR2 reads FQGNSA. Complete variable domain (other parts from reference TRBV7-2 and TRBJ2-2): GAGVSQSPSNKVTEKGKDVELRCDPISGHTALYWYRQSLGQGLEFLIYFQGNSAPDKSGLPSDRFSAERTGGSVSTLTIQRTQQEDSAVYLCASRRAANTGELFFGEGSRLTVL.

The chain employs TRBV5-6 and TRBJ2-1; weak D call: TRBD2 (5 bases). The V gene lost 2 bases and the J gene lost 8 bases, with 14 bases spanning the gap. Germline values: CDR1 SGHDT, CDR2 YYEEEE. CDR3 length: 14 amino acids. In DNA, the CDR3 is TGTGCCAGCAGCTTACCCAAACCCGGGGATGAGCAGTTCTTC. Encoded protein: CASSLPKPGDEQFF.

The V call is TRBV18, the J call TRBJ1-5; 7 bases map to TRBD1. This CDR3 has 15 residues. V gave up 5 bases and J gave up 0 bases; unmatched junction bases: 4. The germline gives CDR1 KGHSH, CDR2 LQKENI. The CDR3: CASSSTGYSNQPQHF. CDR3 DNA: TGTGCCAGCTCATCGACAGGGTATAGCAATCAGCCCCAGCATTTT.

This chain connects TRBV9 to TRBJ2-7; 14 bases map to TRBD2. V was pared by 4 bases and J by 2 bases, with 11 bases of the junction left unmatched. This CDR3 spans 18 amino acids. Germline V gives CDR1 SGDLS, CDR2 YYNGEE. CDR3 sequence reads: CASSPGTSGSRVTYEQYF. The CDR3 coding sequence is TGTGCCAGCAGCCCCGGGACTAGCGGGAGTCGGGTAACCTACGAGCAGTACTTC.

The V call is TRBV5-4, the J call TRBJ1-1, with 7 bases identical to TRBD1. Germline trimming cut 4 bases from V and 7 bases from J; bases unmatched to any gene: 10. CDR1 is SGHNT and CDR2 is YYREEE in the germline V gene (reference sequence). The length of the CDR3 is 14 residues. CDR3 DNA: TGTGCCAGCAGCAAACAGACAGGGTTGGGTGAAGCTTTCTTT. Protein product: CASSKQTGLGEAFF.

This chain connects TRBV5-1 to TRBJ1-2; no clear D. This CDR3 spans 14 amino acids. Germline CDR1 is SGHRS and CDR2 is YFSETQ. V dropped 0 bases and J dropped 4 bases, with 10 bases sitting between them. CDR3 loop: CASSLESGIYGYTF. In DNA form, the CDR3 reads TGCGCCAGCAGCTTGGAGTCCGGAATCTATGGCTACACCTTC.

This clone has more than one count but fewer than ten. The chain employs TRBV6-5 and TRBJ1-1; 9 nucleotides align to TRBD1. Germline V gene lookup returns CDR1 MNHEY and CDR2 SVGAGI. The J segment lost 5 bases and the V segment lost 5 bases, leaving 9 bases of the junction unmatched. The CDR3 loop spans 15 amino acids. The DNA for the CDR3 is TGTGCCAGCAGTAGACGGGACAGGGATGGGACTGAAGCTTTCTTT. Translation gives CASSRRDRDGTEAFF.

This chain connects TRBV6-6 to TRBJ2-2; no reliable D call. CDR3 length equals 15 residues. Germline V gives CDR1 MNHNY, CDR2 SVGAGI (reference sequence). Trimming cost V 7 bases and J 1 base, with 13 bases left between them. The CDR3 coding sequence is TGTGCCAGCACCGGCCCCCAGGTGAACACCGGGGAGCTGTTTTTT. Translated: CASTGPQVNTGELFF.